One sample yielded the 9 T cell receptor beta chains listed below, sequenced in a study of CD8 T cells in ankylosing spondylitis. TCRdb passed the 5' RACE reads through MiXCR, listing each CDR3 protein once. The sample has 250,000 to 400,000 distinct CDR3 sequences, about 9.9% seen once; the top ten hold roughly 9.2%. What was sequenced was blood, either unsorted or a sorted T cell fraction (not recorded which). Receptors were obtained from a female donor with ankylosing spondylitis or in good health (not recorded which).

The J gene is TRBJ2-4, the V gene TRBV4-1; perhaps D is TRBD1 or TRBD2 (5 bases each). The CDR3 runs 12 residues. Germline V lookup: CDR1 MGHRA, CDR2 YSYEKL. Trimming stripped 1 base from V and 15 bases from J, with 13 bases between. CDR3 DNA: TGCGCCAGCAGCCAAGGAGGGGAAAGGCCGTACTTC. The encoded protein is CASSQGGERPYF.

The sample holds many counts of this clonotype. The CDR3 here is CASSLRLAGGTDTQYF. In nucleotides, the CDR3 is TGTGCCAGCAGCTTGCGACTAGCGGGAGGTACAGATACGCAGTATTTT. The V call is TRBV7-8, the J call TRBJ2-3, with 13 bases aligning to TRBD2. The J segment lost 3 bases and the V segment lost 3 bases, leaving 3 bases of the junction unmatched. CDR3 length equals 16 residues. Germline loops: CDR1 SGHVS, CDR2 FQNEAQ.

This clonotype occurred many times. This sequence joins TRBV6-5 and TRBJ1-1; D may be TRBD1 (5 bases). The CDR3 contains 15 residues. CDR1 and CDR2 from the germline V gene are MNHEY and SVGAGI. Trimming left V 1 base short and J 0 bases short, with 9 bases between. The chain's CDR3 is CASSYFDSLNTEAFF. The CDR3 DNA follows: TGTGCCAGCAGTTACTTTGACAGTTTGAACACTGAAGCTTTCTTT.

At least ten counts were recorded for this clonotype. The genes are TRBV9 and TRBJ2-1, with 7 bases fitting TRBD2. Germline V gives CDR1 SGDLS, CDR2 YYNGEE. The CDR3 consists of 16 residues. V gave up 4 bases and J gave up 4 bases; unmatched junction bases: 11. Here the CDR3 DNA reads TGTGCCAGCAGCATTTCCCCCGGGACTAAGTACAATGAGCAGTTCTTC. This sequence encodes CASSISPGTKYNEQFF.

V usage is TRBV9 and J usage is TRBJ2-7; TRBD2 aligns across 10 bases. Germline CDR1 reads SGDLS; CDR2 reads YYNGEE. J gave up 4 bases and V 3 bases, and 4 bases lay outside the gene matches. The CDR3 has 14 residues. DNA for the CDR3: TGTGCCAGCAGCGCCCATAGCGGGAGGTACGAGCAGTACTTC. Translating it yields CASSAHSGRYEQYF.

This clonotype was seen a few times. V usage is TRBV20-1 and J usage is TRBJ2-7; 9 nucleotides align to TRBD2. Germline CDR1 DFQATT, CDR2 SNEGSKA (reference sequence). The V segment lost 3 bases and the J segment 6 bases; nucleotides outside the gene matches: 6. CDR3 length: 13 amino acids. The CDR3 DNA reads TGCAGTGCTAGTAGCGGGAGCCTCGGCGAGCAGTACTTC. Translating it yields CSASSGSLGEQYF.

This clonotype was found a few times. The chain joins TRBV10-3 to TRBJ2-7; D unclear. With 0 bases removed from V and 0 bases from J, the gap between germline ends came to 6 bases. The CDR3 has 14 amino acids. Germline CDR1 reads ENHRY; CDR2 reads SYGVKD. The CDR3 DNA reads as TGTGCCATCAGTGAGTCGGGCGGCTCCTACGAGCAGTACTTC. Its protein is CAISESGGSYEQYF.

This clonotype was seen at least ten times. The J gene is TRBJ2-7, the V gene TRBV5-1; D uncertain. Germline CDR1 is SGHRS and CDR2 is YFSETQ. V lost 1 base and J lost 4, with 6 bases in between. The CDR3 is 12 residues long. The CDR3 nucleotides read TGCGCCAGCAGCTTGCACGGATACGAGCAGTACTTC. Protein: CASSLHGYEQYF.

Many counts were recorded for this clonotype. This chain uses TRBV10-3 with TRBJ2-5; no definite D call. Deletions cut 6 bases from V and 1 base from J, with 6 bases between. The CDR3 spans 12 residues. Germline values: CDR1 ENHRY, CDR2 SYGVKD. CDR3 in amino acids: CAIRAIQETQYF. CDR3 nucleotide sequence: TGTGCCATCAGGGCGATCCAAGAGACCCAGTACTTC.